Presented here are 14 T cell receptor beta chains from one specimen sequenced in a study of OX40 agonist ivuxolimab in advanced cancers. Profiled with immunoSEQ multiplex PCR; TCRdb holds only in-frame clones, not every one. Altogether 45,000 to 65,000 clones are present, around nine tenths being singletons, with the ten largest covering approximately 6.6%. The specimen was CD4+ or CD8+ T cells sorted from blood, collected in a trial of the OX40 agonist ivuxolimab. The receptors come from an adult with an advanced solid tumor such as melanoma, head and neck, liver or kidney cancer.

This chain links TRBV6-1 with TRBJ2-1; weak D call: TRBD2 (5 bases). Germline CDR1 MNHNS, CDR2 SASEGT. The CDR3 is made up of 14 amino acids. The V gene lost 8 bases and the J gene lost 4 bases, with 15 bases spanning the gap. The CDR3 DNA reads as TGTGCCAGCCTACCTACTCAGCGGTACAATGAGCAGTTCTTC. Its translation: CASLPTQRYNEQFF.

The genes are TRBV28 and TRBJ2-5, with unresolved D. The CDR3 runs 12 residues. V was clipped by 7 bases and J by 5 bases, with 11 bases between them. Germline V gene data show CDR1 as MDHEN and CDR2 as SYDVKM. The CDR3: CASTTAQETQYF. In DNA, the CDR3 is TGTGCCAGCACCACAGCACAGGAGACCCAGTACTTC.

This rearrangement joins TRBV2 to TRBJ2-2; 10 bases are a match to TRBD2. The V gene's germline CDR1 is SNHLY and CDR2 FYNNEI. Unmatched junction bases numbered 14, after V lost 9 bases and J lost 7 bases. The CDR3 is made up of 16 amino acids. Here the CDR3 DNA reads TGTGCCAGTAGTTCCTGGTTGCCTAGCGGGGGCGGGGAGCTGTTTTTT. Translated: CASSSWLPSGGGELFF.

The CDR3 protein is CASSLKRAYSPRETQYF. CDR3 sequence (DNA): TGTGCCAGCAGTCTTAAGCGGGCGTACTCACCCCGGGAGACCCAGTACTTC. The V and J genes are TRBV27 and TRBJ2-5; D is perhaps TRBD2 (6 bases). The V end was cut by 5 bases, the J end by 5 bases, with 24 bases between. The germline V gene has CDR1 MNHEY and CDR2 SMNVEV (reference sequence). There are 17 residues in the CDR3.

The chain links TRBV10-1 to TRBJ2-3, with 8 bases that match TRBD1. Germline-derived CDR1 and CDR2 are WNHNN and SYGVQD (reference sequence). The CDR3 is 15 amino acids. Trimming took 5 bases from V and 0 from J; bases not matched to a gene: 4. The CDR3 protein is CASSPRDRSTDTQYF. In DNA, the CDR3 is TGCGCCAGCAGTCCCCGGGACAGGAGCACAGATACGCAGTATTTT.

The chain recombines TRBV28 with TRBJ1-5, with D tentatively TRBD1 (5 bases). With 6 bases removed from V and 4 bases from J, the gap between germline ends came to 19 bases. The CDR3 runs 16 residues. Germline values: CDR1 MDHEN, CDR2 SYDVKM. The chain's CDR3 is CASRPLGVVTNQPQHF. The CDR3 region has the DNA TGTGCCAGCAGACCCCTGGGGGTGGTCACTAATCAGCCCCAGCATTTT.

This clone has only one observation. The chain carries TRBV6-1 and TRBJ2-3, with 7 bases identical to TRBD2. From germline, CDR1 is MNHNS and CDR2 SASEGT. The CDR3 has 13 amino acids. V shed 3 bases and J 7 bases; nucleotides not matched to a gene: 4. The CDR3 DNA reads TGTGCCAGCAGTGACCCGCGGGGGTATACGCAGTATTTT. This translates into CASSDPRGYTQYF.

This rearrangement joins TRBV4-1 to TRBJ2-7; maybe TRBD2 (6 bases). The CDR3 loop spans 15 amino acids. Germline CDR1 reads MGHRA; CDR2 reads YSYEKL. Between the trimmed V and J ends, which lost 4 bases and 3 bases, there was a span of 16 bases. CDR3 in amino acids: CASSPRDEIIYEQYF. The CDR3 region has the DNA TGCGCCAGCAGCCCGCGGGACGAAATTATCTACGAGCAGTACTTC.

The CDR3 region is CASSLSRGLREQYF. CDR3 coding DNA: TGTGCCAGCAGTTTATCTCGAGGGCTGAGGGAGCAGTACTTC. V usage is TRBV28 and J usage is TRBJ2-7; D perhaps matches TRBD2 (5 bases). Germline lookup yields CDR1 MDHEN and CDR2 SYDVKM. V shed 1 base and J shed 7 bases, with 14 bases lying between them. The CDR3 extends over 14 amino acids.

V is TRBV27 and J is TRBJ2-7, with TRBD2 matching 12 bases. The germline CDR1 and CDR2 sequences are MNHEY and SMNVEV (reference sequence). With V trimmed by 5 bases and J by 4 bases, 6 bases remained unmatched. The CDR3 is 15 amino acids. CDR3: CASSTPTSGSYEQYF. The CDR3, as DNA: TGTGCCAGCAGTACCCCGACTAGCGGGAGTTACGAGCAGTACTTC.

The rearrangement links TRBV5-1 to TRBJ2-1; 9 bases are shared with TRBD2. Germline values: CDR1 SGHRS, CDR2 YFSETQ. The V segment lost 3 bases and the J segment 2 bases; nucleotides outside the gene matches: 3. The CDR3 consists of 15 residues. The CDR3 region has the DNA TGCGCCAGCAGCTCCGCTAGCGGGGCCTACAATGAGCAGTTCTTC. Its translation: CASSSASGAYNEQFF.

This chain joins TRBV5-6 and TRBJ2-5, with 8 bases aligning to TRBD1. The CDR3 contains 16 residues. CDR1 SGHDT and CDR2 YYEEEE come from the germline V gene. The ends lost 6 bases at V and 1 base at J; junction bases unmatched: 11. The CDR3 DNA is TGTGCCAGCACCGGACAGGGCCTAAATCTCCAAGAGACCCAGTACTTC. This sequence encodes CASTGQGLNLQETQYF.

The chain is built from TRBV2 and TRBJ2-6, with 7 positions matching TRBD1. With V trimmed by 6 bases and J by 13 bases, 6 bases remained unmatched. CDR1 and CDR2 from the germline V gene are SNHLY and FYNNEI. The CDR3 is 12 residues long. The DNA of the CDR3 is TGTGCCAGCAGACCGACAGGGATAGTCCTGACTTTC. Its protein is CASRPTGIVLTF.

V gene TRBV10-3 combines with J gene TRBJ2-3; TRBD1 aligns across 7 bases. The trim removed 3 bases at V and 2 bases at J, leaving 5 bases unmatched. The CDR3 totals 15 residues. Germline V gives CDR1 ENHRY, CDR2 SYGVKD. CDR3 amino acids: CAISEGQEHTDTQYF. CDR3 bases: TGTGCCATCAGTGAAGGACAGGAACACACAGATACGCAGTATTTT.